There are a few counts of the clone carrying this T cell receptor (beta chain). Seattle patients were enrolled while actively infected and followed longitudinally. The record originates from a study of blood T cell repertoires in COVID-19. Study summary: COVID-19 samples collected from the United States, Italy and Spain covered acute and convalescent phases. From T cells, B-cell-depleted T cells, or PBMCs came the material, which was cDNA or gDNA.

Authors' data handling: Reference gene primer amplification yielded estimated nucleated cell counts. TCRdb keeps only in-frame clones here, not all; method: immunoSEQ multiplex PCR. V, J and clone size are those of that table, while D and trimming were read from the DNA. This sample has 200,000 to 250,000 clones, with approximately 90% found just once. Trimming stripped 1 base from V and 3 bases from J, with 9 bases between. The CDR3 is made up of 15 amino acids. Germline V gives CDR1 LNHNV, CDR2 YYDKDF (reference sequence). The specimen sequenced was peripheral blood. The TCR was taken from a man aged 60 to 75 with COVID-19, enrolled during active disease. The chain couples TRBV15 to TRBJ2-2; tentative D call: TRBD2 (6 bases). CDR3 nucleotides: TGTGCCACCAGCAGAGCCAGCGGGTACACCGGGGAGCTGTTTTTT. Translated, it gives CATSRASGYTGELFF.